This T cell receptor beta chain was identified in a study of T cell responses to AZD1222 COVID-19 vaccine. Germline V gene lookup returns CDR1 LGHDT and CDR2 YNNKEL (reference sequence). This CDR3 has 14 residues. The ends lost 4 bases at V and 6 bases at J; junction bases unmatched: 2. Investigators merged groups given second doses at roughly 4 or roughly 12 weeks. Regarding the study as a whole: Baseline serostatus was positive in only six AZD1222 recipients. The donor group comprised mostly white British people and more females; the analysis possibly underestimated clonal diversity. Epitopes outside B.1.351 and B.1.1.7 mutated regions reportedly drew nearly half of spike TCRs.

In the case of this clone: The antigen remains undetermined.

Some clones are missing from TCRdb's copy, which holds only in-frame ones; the method was immunoSEQ multiplex PCR. The sample records some 150,000 clones, more than 70% being singletons. This TCR came from an adult who received the AZD1222 COVID-19 vaccine. The chain uses TRBV3-1 (or the pseudogene TRBV3-2) and TRBJ2-1; 11 bases agree with TRBD2. The input for sequencing was peripheral blood, taken 28 days after the second AZD1222 dose. In nucleotides, the CDR3 is TGTGCCAGCAGCCTGACTAGCGGGGTCAATGAGCAGTTCTTC. Translating it yields CASSLTSGVNEQFF.